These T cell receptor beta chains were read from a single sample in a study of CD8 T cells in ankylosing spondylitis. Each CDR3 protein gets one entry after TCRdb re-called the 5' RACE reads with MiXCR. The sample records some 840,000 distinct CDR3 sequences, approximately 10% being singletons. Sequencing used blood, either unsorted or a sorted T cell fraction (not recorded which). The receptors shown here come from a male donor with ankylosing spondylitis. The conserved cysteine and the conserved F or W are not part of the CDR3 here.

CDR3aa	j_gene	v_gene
AISEMRGPLRSYEQY	TRBJ2-7	TRBV10-3
ATSDPRGLAGRTDTQY	TRBJ2-3	TRBV24-1
ASSAPLGKNTEAF	TRBJ1-1	TRBV7-2
ASNRLGWGYEQY	TRBJ2-7	TRBV27
ASSWRWGESNSNQPQH	TRBJ1-5	TRBV5-1
ASSSYRATNEKLF	TRBJ1-4	TRBV6-5
SASPVVNSPLH	TRBJ1-6	TRBV20-1
ASSQRGETYNSPLH	TRBJ1-6	TRBV4-3
ASSPLFNSEGTDTQY	TRBJ2-3	TRBV5-4
ASSFGQEGSPLH	TRBJ1-6	TRBV5-1
ASSAGQDNSPLH	TRBJ1-6	TRBV5-1
ASSPDGVGELF	TRBJ2-2	TRBV5-1
ASSLRSGNYEQY	TRBJ2-7	TRBV7-2
ASSQDRQGESNQPQH	TRBJ1-5	TRBV4-2
SARGPTYGYT	TRBJ1-2	TRBV20-1
ASSPPGIRSYEQY	TRBJ2-7	TRBV18
ASSSGTGGNTEAF	TRBJ1-1	TRBV5-1
SARDPQGRGNNEQF	TRBJ2-1	TRBV20-1
ASSLEFRDEQY	TRBJ2-7	TRBV5-4
ASSPRGGQETQY	TRBJ2-5	TRBV28
ASSLTRQGRADTQY	TRBJ2-3	TRBV7-9
ASSLSDGLLYEKLF	TRBJ1-4	TRBV5-5
ASSHAISRGTEAF	TRBJ1-1	TRBV4-3